This section outlines one TCR beta chain sequence together with its context. What it binds is not known. The CDR3 is made up of 18 amino acids. V shed 5 bases, J shed 3 bases, and the junction held 13 bases outside the gene matches. These data originate in a study of vaccination and CD4 T cells after COVID-19. Overall study findings and caveats: Spike mono-reactive status applied to 304 of 307 vaccine-specific clones in convalescent patients.

Treatment given: approximately 10-day PBMC culture with coronavirus spike peptide pools or control peptides (ViraFEST assay). An Oncomine TCR Beta short-read assay was used to sequence the DNA from cultured CD4+ T cells. One entry per CDR3 protein results from TCRdb running MiXCR on the PCR reads. The data contain under 20,000 distinct CDR3 sequences, 53% of them singletons. The chain recombines TRBV12-3 or TRBV12-4 with TRBJ2-1; 10 bases line up with TRBD1. The TCR comes from a human donor who had recovered from COVID-19. Sequencing used CD4+ T cells from blood, cultured in vitro, obtained before SARS-CoV-2 vaccination. The CDR3, as DNA: TGTGCCAGCAGTCTCTGGTTCCGGGACAGGGGCGGCTACAATGAGCAGTTCTTC. As protein: CASSLWFRDRGGYNEQFF.